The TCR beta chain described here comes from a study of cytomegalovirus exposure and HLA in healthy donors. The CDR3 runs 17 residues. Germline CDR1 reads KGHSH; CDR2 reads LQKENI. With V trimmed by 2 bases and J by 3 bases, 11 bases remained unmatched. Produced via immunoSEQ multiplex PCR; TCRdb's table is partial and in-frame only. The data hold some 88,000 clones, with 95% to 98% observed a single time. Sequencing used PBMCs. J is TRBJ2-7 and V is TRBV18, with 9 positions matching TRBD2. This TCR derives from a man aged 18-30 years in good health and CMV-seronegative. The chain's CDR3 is CASSPTKFSTSGYEQYV. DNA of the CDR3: TGTGCCAGCTCACCAACGAAATTTTCGACTAGCGGCTACGAGCAGTACGTC.